The clone carrying this T cell receptor (beta chain) was recorded at least ten times. What it binds is not known. This record belongs to a study of breast tumors, draining lymph nodes, adjacent tissues. This CDR3 is built from 15 residues. V shed 2 bases and J shed 3 bases, with 13 bases lying between them. Germline values: CDR1 SGHTA, CDR2 FQGNSA. TCRdb re-called the multiplex PCR reads with MiXCR, one entry per CDR3 protein. The table records 47,000 or so distinct CDR3 sequences, around 23% of them present only once. Findings of the study overall: Tumor repertoires ranked between lymph nodes and nontumor tissue in diversity, with V and J gene preferences.

The chain combines TRBV7-2 with TRBJ1-2; D unclear. This TCR was sampled from a female donor with breast cancer. Some clones in this sample may be carry-over from other donors' samples. Specimen: breast tumor tissue. CDR3 bases: TGTGCCAGCAGCTTAAGGGCAGGAAAGGACTATGGCTACACCTTC. This encodes CASSLRAGKDYGYTF.